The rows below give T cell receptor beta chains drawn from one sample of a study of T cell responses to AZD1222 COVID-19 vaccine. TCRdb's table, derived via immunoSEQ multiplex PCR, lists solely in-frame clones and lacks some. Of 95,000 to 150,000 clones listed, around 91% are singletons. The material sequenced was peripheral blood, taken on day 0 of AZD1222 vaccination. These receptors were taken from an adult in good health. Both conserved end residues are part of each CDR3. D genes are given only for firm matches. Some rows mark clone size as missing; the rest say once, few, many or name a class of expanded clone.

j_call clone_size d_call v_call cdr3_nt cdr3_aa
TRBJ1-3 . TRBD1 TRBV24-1 TGTGCCACCAGTGACCCCCGGGACAGCTCTGGAAACACCATATATTTT CATSDPRDSSGNTIYF
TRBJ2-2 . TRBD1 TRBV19 TGTGCCAGTAGTCCGTCCCGGGACAGGGCCGGGGAGCTGTTTTTT CASSPSRDRAGELFF
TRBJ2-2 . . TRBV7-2 TGTGCCAGCAGCTTATCGGTCGCAGGGGCTCTGAACACCGGGGAGCTGTTTTTT CASSLSVAGALNTGELFF
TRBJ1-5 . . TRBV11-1 TGTGCCAGCAGCTTATACGACGGTCAGCCCCAGCATTTT CASSLYDGQPQHF
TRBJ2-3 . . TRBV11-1 TGTGCCAGCAGCTTTTGGGGCACAGATACGCAGTATTTT CASSFWGTDTQYF
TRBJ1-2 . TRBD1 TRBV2 TGTGCCAGCAGTCGGGACAGCTCCTATGGCTACACCTTC CASSRDSSYGYTF
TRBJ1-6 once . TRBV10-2 TGCGCCAGCAGACCGGCTCAGGATAATTCACCCCTCCACTTT CASRPAQDNSPLHF
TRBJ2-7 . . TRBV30 TGTGCCTGGAGTGTCATCAGTTACGAGCAGTACTTC CAWSVISYEQYF
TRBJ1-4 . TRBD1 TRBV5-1 TGCGCCAGCAGCGCCGGGACAGGCTATGAAAAACTGTTTTTT CASSAGTGYEKLFF
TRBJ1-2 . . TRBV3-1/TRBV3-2 TGTGCCAGCAGCCAAGATGCCAGGGTTGGCTACACCTTC CASSQDARVGYTF
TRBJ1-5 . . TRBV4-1 TGCGCCAGCAGCCAAGTCGGGGCCCAGCCCCAGCATTTT CASSQVGAQPQHF
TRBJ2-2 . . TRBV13 TGTGCCAGCAGCTTGCTTACTATGGAAGGTGGCACCGGGGAGCTGTTTTTT CASSLLTMEGGTGELFF
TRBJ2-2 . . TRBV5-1 TGCGCCAGCAGCCCCGACGGGAACACCGGGGAGCTGTTTTTT CASSPDGNTGELFF
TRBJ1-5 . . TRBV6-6 TGTGCCAGCAGTTATCCCCAGCATTTT CASSYPQHF
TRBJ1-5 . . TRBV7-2 TGTGCCAGCAGCTTATCAGGTAGCGGAAGCTATAGCAATCAGCCCCAGCATTTT CASSLSGSGSYSNQPQHF
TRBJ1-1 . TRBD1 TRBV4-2 TGTGCCAGCAGCCCGGCAGGAAGGACAGGGAACACTGAAGCTTTCTTT CASSPAGRTGNTEAFF
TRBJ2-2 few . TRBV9 TGTGCCAGCAGCGTTGGTGTGTCCTCGCCGCGTCGGAACACCGGGGAGCTGTTTTTT CASSVGVSSPRRNTGELFF
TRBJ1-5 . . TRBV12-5 TGTGCTAGTGGTTCCGGCCAGCCCCAGCATTTT CASGSGQPQHF
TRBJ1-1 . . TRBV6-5 TGTGCCAGCACCATCGACAGTCAATGGAACACTGAAGCTTTCTTT CASTIDSQWNTEAFF
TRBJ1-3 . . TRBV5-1 TGCGCCAGCAGCTTGGGGACTGTTGGAAACACCATATATTTT CASSLGTVGNTIYF
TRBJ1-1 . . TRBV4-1 TGCGCCAGCAGCCAAGGTATCGTGAACACTGAAGCTTTCTTT CASSQGIVNTEAFF
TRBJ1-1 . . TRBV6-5 TGTGCCAGCAGATCCTGGACGGAATCCGCTGAAGCTTTCTTT CASRSWTESAEAFF
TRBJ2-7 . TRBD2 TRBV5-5 TGTGCCAGCAGCTTGAGCCTAGCGGGGGGGCGTCGGTCCTACGAGCAGTACTTC CASSLSLAGGRRSYEQYF
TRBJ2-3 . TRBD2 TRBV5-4 TGTGCCAGCAGCTCCGGGACTAGCGGGAGTCAAGGACAGGCAGATACGCAGTATTTT CASSSGTSGSQGQADTQYF
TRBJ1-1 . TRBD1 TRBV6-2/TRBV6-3 TGTGCCAGCAGCCGGGCGACAGGGGGCGGAGACACTGAAGCTTTCTTT CASSRATGGGDTEAFF
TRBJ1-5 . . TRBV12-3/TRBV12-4 TGTGCCAGCAGTTACGGTCGTCAGCCCCAGCATTTT CASSYGRQPQHF
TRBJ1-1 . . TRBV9 TGTGCCAGCAGCGTAGGCCAACCCACTGAAGCTTTCTTT CASSVGQPTEAFF
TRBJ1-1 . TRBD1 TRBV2 TGTGCCAGCAACGGAGGACAGGGGAACACTGAAGCTTTCTTT CASNGGQGNTEAFF
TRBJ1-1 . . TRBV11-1 TGTGCCAGCAGCTTCACGGGAGCGGCAACTGAAGCTTTCTTT CASSFTGAATEAFF
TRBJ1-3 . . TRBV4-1 TGCGCCAGCAGCCAAGAGGCTGGGGTGGGCTCTGGAAACACCATATATTTT CASSQEAGVGSGNTIYF
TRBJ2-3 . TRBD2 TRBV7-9 TGTGCCAGCAGCTTTTTTTCACTAGCGGTTAGCACAGATACGCAGTATTTT CASSFFSLAVSTDTQYF
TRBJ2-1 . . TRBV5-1 TGCGCCAGCAGCTTGGCCGTTTACAATGAGCAGTTCTTC CASSLAVYNEQFF
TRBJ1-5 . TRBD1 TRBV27 TGTGCCAGCAGTGGACAGGGCGGTCAGCCCCAGCATTTT CASSGQGGQPQHF
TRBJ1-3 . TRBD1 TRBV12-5 TGTGCTAGTGGTTTGGTACAGGGGGCAGCTGGAAACACCATATATTTT CASGLVQGAAGNTIYF
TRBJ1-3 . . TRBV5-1 TGCGCCAGCAGCTGGACATCCGGAAACACCATATATTTT CASSWTSGNTIYF
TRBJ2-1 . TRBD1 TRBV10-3 TGTGCCATCAGATCGACAGGGAGCTCCTACAATGAGCAGTTCTTC CAIRSTGSSYNEQFF
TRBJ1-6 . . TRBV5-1 TGCGCCAGCAGCTTGGGGCAGGGGCGAAGTTCACCCCTCCACTTT CASSLGQGRSSPLHF
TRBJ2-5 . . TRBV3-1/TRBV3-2 TGTGCCAGCAGCCAAAGGGGGACACGAGAGACCCAGTACTTC CASSQRGTRETQYF
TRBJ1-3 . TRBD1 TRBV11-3 TGTGCCAGCAGCTTGGTGTCAGGGGGAGGAAACACCATATATTTT CASSLVSGGGNTIYF
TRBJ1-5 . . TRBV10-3 TGTGCCATCAGTCCTTTCCGGGGCAGCGATCAGCCCCAGCATTTT CAISPFRGSDQPQHF
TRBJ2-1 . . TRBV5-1 TGCGCCAGCAGCTTAGGAGGAACGGGGCCCAATGAGCAGTTCTTC CASSLGGTGPNEQFF